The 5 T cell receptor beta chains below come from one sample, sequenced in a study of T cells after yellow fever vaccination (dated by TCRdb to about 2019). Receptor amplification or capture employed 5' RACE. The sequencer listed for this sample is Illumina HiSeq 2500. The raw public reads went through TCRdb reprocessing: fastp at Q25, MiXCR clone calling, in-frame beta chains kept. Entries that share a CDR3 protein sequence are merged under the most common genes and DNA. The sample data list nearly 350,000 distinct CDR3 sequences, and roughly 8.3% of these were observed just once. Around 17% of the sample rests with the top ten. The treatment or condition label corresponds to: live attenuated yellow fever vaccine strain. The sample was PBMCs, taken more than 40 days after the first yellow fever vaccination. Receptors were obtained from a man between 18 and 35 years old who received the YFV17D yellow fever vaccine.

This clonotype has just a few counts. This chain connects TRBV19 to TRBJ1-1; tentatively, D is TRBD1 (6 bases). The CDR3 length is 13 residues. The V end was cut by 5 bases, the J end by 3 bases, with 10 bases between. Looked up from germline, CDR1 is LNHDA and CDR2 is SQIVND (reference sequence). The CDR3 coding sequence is TGTGCCAGTAGTCCATACAGGGACACTGAAGCTTTCTTT. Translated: CASSPYRDTEAFF.

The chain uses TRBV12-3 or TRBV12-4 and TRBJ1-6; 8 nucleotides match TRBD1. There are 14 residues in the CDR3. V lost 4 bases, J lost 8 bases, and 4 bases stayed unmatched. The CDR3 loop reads CASSYTGGDSPLHF. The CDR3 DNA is TGTGCCAGCAGTTATACAGGGGGAGATTCACCCCTCCACTTT.

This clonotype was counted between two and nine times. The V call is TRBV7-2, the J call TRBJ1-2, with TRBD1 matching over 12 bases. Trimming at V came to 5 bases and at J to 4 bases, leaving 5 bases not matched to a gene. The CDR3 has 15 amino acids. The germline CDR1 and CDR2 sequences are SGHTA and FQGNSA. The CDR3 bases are TGTGCCAGCAGCCCAGCGGGACAGGGGGCCTATGGCTACACCTTC. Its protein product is CASSPAGQGAYGYTF.

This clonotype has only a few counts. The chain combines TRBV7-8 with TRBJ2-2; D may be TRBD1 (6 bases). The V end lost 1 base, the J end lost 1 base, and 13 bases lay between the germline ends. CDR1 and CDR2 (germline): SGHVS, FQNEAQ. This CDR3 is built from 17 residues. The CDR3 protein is CASSLGPGVMNTGELFF. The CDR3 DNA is TGTGCCAGCAGCTTAGGTCCAGGGGTTATGAACACCGGGGAGCTGTTTTTT.

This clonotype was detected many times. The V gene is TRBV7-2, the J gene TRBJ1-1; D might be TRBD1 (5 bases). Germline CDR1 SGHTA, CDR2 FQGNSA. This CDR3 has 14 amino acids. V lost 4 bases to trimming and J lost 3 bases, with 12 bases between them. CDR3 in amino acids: CASSSQGGDTEAFF. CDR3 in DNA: TGTGCCAGCAGCTCGCAGGGTGGGGACACTGAAGCTTTCTTT.